Each of the 10 T cell receptor beta chains below was sequenced from the same sample in a study of neurological immune-mediated disorders (dated by TCRdb to between 2019 and 2020). Library creation used 5' RACE. Sequencing relied on an Illumina HiSeq 2500. In TCRdb, the public reads were trimmed at Q25 with fastp and aligned with MiXCR, with productive beta chains retained. Identical CDR3 protein sequences are pooled into one entry, listed with their most common genes and DNA. The sample table holds about 66,000 distinct CDR3 sequences, of which 3.9% were seen once. The ten biggest clones cover roughly 1.4% of the sample. The specimen sequenced was PBMCs. The receptors originated from a man aged 25-40 years with multiple sclerosis.

This clonotype has ten or more counts. This chain joins TRBV6-5 and TRBJ1-2; D remains ambiguous. This CDR3 comprises 14 residues. V dropped 2 bases and J dropped 3 bases, with 10 bases sitting between them. Germline lookup yields CDR1 MNHEY and CDR2 SVGAGI. The CDR3 region is CASSYRKADYGYTF. The DNA of the CDR3 is TGTGCCAGCAGTTACAGAAAGGCAGACTATGGCTACACCTTC.

This clonotype was seen more than once but under ten times. The CDR3 loop reads CSARKADTGELFF. In nucleotides, the CDR3 is TGCAGTGCTAGGAAGGCGGACACCGGGGAGCTGTTTTTT. The rearrangement joins TRBV20-1 to TRBJ2-2, with D hard to call. Germline CDR1 is DFQATT and CDR2 is SNEGSKA (reference sequence). V was pared by 3 bases and J by 3 bases, with 8 bases between. The CDR3 spans 13 residues.

This clonotype was counted many times. The V call is TRBV12-3 or TRBV12-4, the J call TRBJ1-2, with D tentatively TRBD1 (5 bases). The CDR3 is made up of 14 amino acids. V was cut by 0 bases and J by 3 bases, with 8 bases left in between. CDR3 protein: CASSLAGPDYGYTF. DNA of the CDR3: TGTGCCAGCAGTTTAGCGGGGCCCGACTATGGCTACACCTTC.

This clonotype was found many times. The chain recombines TRBV11-2 with TRBJ2-1, with 12 positions matching TRBD2. This CDR3 comprises 17 residues. J gave up 2 bases and V 5 bases, and 7 bases lay outside the gene matches. Germline V CDR1 and CDR2: SGHAT, FQNNGV. The CDR3 spells CASSLWTSGDTYNEQFF. DNA for the CDR3: TGTGCCAGCAGCCTATGGACTAGCGGGGATACCTACAATGAGCAGTTCTTC.

This clonotype occurred many times. The chain links TRBV2 to TRBJ2-5, with TRBD2 matching 14 bases. The CDR3 length is 16 residues. The germline V gene encodes CDR1 SNHLY and CDR2 FYNNEI. The V segment lost 5 bases and the J segment 4 bases; nucleotides outside the gene matches: 6. CDR3 bases: TGTGCCAGCAGTCATGGGACTAGCGGGGGTGGAGAGACCCAGTACTTC. This encodes CASSHGTSGGGETQYF.

This clonotype was counted at least ten times. For the CDR3, the DNA is TGTGCCAGCAGTTTAGCGGGGAGCTCGGCAGGGTACTATGGCTACACCTTC. This translates into CASSLAGSSAGYYGYTF. This chain joins TRBV12-3 or TRBV12-4 and TRBJ1-2; D is possibly TRBD1 (5 bases). The CDR3 has 17 residues. Trimming left V 0 bases short and J 3 bases short, with 17 bases between.

This clonotype occurred many times. The DNA is left out, because the CDR3 cannot be placed on it with certainty; the CDR3 is given as TCRdb lists it. The chain employs TRBV29-1 and TRBJ2-1; the D call in the table, TRBD2, was not verified against the DNA. The V gene's germline CDR1 is SQVTM and CDR2 ANQGSEA. With termini counted, the CDR3 has 12 amino acids. This chain's CDR3 is CSAFGGGAWGFF.

This clonotype occurred many times. V usage is TRBV20-1 and J usage is TRBJ1-2; tentative D call: TRBD1 (5 bases). With 1 base removed from V and 4 bases from J, the gap between germline ends came to 13 bases. This CDR3 contains 14 residues. Germline values: CDR1 DFQATT, CDR2 SNEGSKA (reference sequence). This CDR3 reads CSARGTAGPYGYTF. The DNA for the CDR3 is TGCAGTGCTAGAGGTACCGCAGGGCCCTATGGCTACACCTTC.

At least ten counts were recorded for this clonotype. V gene TRBV6-5 combines with J gene TRBJ2-3; D gene unclear. V lost 0 bases to trimming and J lost 2 bases, with 3 bases between them. The CDR3 runs to 13 residues. Per germline, CDR1 MNHEY and CDR2 SVGAGI. CDR3 sequence (DNA): TGTGCCAGCAGTTACTCTTACACAGATACGCAGTATTTT. It is translated as CASSYSYTDTQYF.

This clonotype was counted many times. CDR3 protein: CASSLEGGTSYEQYF. CDR3 DNA: TGTGCCAGCAGCTTAGAAGGGGGCACCTCCTACGAGCAGTACTTC. This chain joins TRBV7-9 and TRBJ2-7, with TRBD1 matching 7 bases. Germline V gene data show CDR1 as SEHNR and CDR2 as FQNEAQ (reference sequence). CDR3 length equals 15 residues. With 1 base clipped from V and 0 bases from J, the junction kept 3 bases outside the gene matches.